This TCR beta chain was identified during a study of blood T cell repertoires in COVID-19 (TCRdb year 2020). For the wider study: Samples covering the acute and convalescent phases of COVID-19 were provided by collaborators in the United States, Italy and Spain. The material from the prospective study consisted of cDNA or gDNA derived from T cells, B-cell-depleted T cells, or PBMCs. Deeply sampled blood TCRbeta repertoires from subjects exposed to, actively infected with, or recovered from COVID-19 were included in the dataset. The repertoires were made available in a free public database intended to serve as a resource for research on the immune response to SARS-CoV-2. Samples came from the ongoing ImmuneRACE study (first 160 participants) plus 1,254 subjects from 6 global collaborators. A de-identified subject ID, COVID-19 status, age in years and sex were almost always included in the sample metadata. Where HLA class I and class II types were available, the types were taken from metadata supplied by the sample provider, not from assay-based typing.

General study outcomes and caveats: The quantity of clinical and demographic metadata differed by source and by participant and was supplied without curation.

TCRbeta CDR3 regions were amplified from genomic DNA using the immunoSEQ Assay, a bias-controlled multiplex PCR. As for the authors' bioinformatics: The number of nucleated cells in each sample was estimated from the amplification of reference gene primers within the assay. To quantify the absolute abundance of each unique TCRbeta CDR3 rearrangement, sequence reads were collapsed and filtered. For each sample, productive Simpson clonality was calculated as the square root of Simpson's diversity index over productive rearrangements. This immuneACCESS table, as held by TCRdb, lists in-frame sequences with V and J called but not all clones. Of the missing ones, under half trace to an unresolved V gene in checked studies; the others have no known cause. V and J calls and clone size are given by that table; D and trimming were obtained from the DNA. The table for this sample lists some 490,000 clones; around 85% of them were counted only once. Together, the top ten hold around 7.9% of the sample.

CDR1 and CDR2 (SGHTA, FQGNSA) derive from the germline V gene. The CDR3 contains 17 residues, cysteine and phenylalanine counted. CDR3 DNA is the only sequence kept; it has 51 bases, read in frame from the first base. Compared with germline, V lacks 1 base and J lacks 2 bases; bases without a gene match: 7. As concerns this clone: Its antigen remains unidentified. Base qualities are not recorded, but no much larger clone differs from it by a single base.

In the prospective study, participants were roughly 18 to 100 years old, resided in about two dozen geographic areas of the United States, and were enrolled through a virtual design. Cohort assignment in the prospective study relied on participant-reported clinical history from a screening survey and a study questionnaire. ImmuneRACE Cohort 3 recovered participants were defined by two consecutive negative NP/OP PCR tests, healthcare professional clearance, or symptom resolution. Each participant in the prospective study had whole blood, serum and a nasopharyngeal or oropharyngeal swab collected by mobile phlebotomists. Over a roughly 2-month period, participants in the prospective study had the option of providing additional blood draws and questionnaires. Before DNA extraction, blood samples from the prospective study were shipped at room temperature or frozen.

This receptor was taken from a woman in her sixties who had recovered from COVID-19. The chain couples TRBV7-2 to TRBJ2-3, and 9 junction bases match TRBD2. Specimen: PBMCs or T cells enriched from blood (not recorded which). Here the CDR3 is given as CASSLGWTSDNTDTQYF. The DNA sequence reads TGTGCCAGCAGCTTAGGCTGGACTAGCGATAACACAGATACGCAGTATTTT.